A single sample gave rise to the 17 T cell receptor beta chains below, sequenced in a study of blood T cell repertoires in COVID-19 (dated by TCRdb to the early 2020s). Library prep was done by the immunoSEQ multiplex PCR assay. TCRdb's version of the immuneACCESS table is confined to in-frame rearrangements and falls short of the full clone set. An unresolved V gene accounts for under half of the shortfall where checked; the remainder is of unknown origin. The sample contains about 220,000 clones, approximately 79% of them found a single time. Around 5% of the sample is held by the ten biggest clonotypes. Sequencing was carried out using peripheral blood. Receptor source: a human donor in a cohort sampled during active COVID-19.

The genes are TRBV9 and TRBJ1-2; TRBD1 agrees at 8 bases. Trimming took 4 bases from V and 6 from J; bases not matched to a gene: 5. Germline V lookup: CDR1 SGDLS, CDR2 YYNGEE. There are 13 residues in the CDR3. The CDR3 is CASSQGQGDGYTF. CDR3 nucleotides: TGTGCCAGCAGCCAAGGACAGGGCGATGGCTACACCTTC.

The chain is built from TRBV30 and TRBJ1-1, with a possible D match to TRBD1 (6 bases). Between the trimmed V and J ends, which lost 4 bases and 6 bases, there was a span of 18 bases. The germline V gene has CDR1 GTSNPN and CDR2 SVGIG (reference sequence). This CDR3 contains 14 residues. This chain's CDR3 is CAWKIQGTVSEAFF. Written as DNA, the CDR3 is TGTGCCTGGAAGATACAGGGTACGGTCTCTGAAGCTTTCTTT.

CDR3 bases: TGTGCCAGCAGTCGACAGTGGAACTATGGCTACACCTTC. It is translated as CASSRQWNYGYTF. This chain links TRBV6-4 with TRBJ1-2; a weak D match, TRBD1 (5 bases). Per germline, CDR1 MRHNA and CDR2 SNTAGT. The V end was cut by 5 bases, the J end by 2 bases, with 9 bases between. The CDR3 has 13 amino acids.

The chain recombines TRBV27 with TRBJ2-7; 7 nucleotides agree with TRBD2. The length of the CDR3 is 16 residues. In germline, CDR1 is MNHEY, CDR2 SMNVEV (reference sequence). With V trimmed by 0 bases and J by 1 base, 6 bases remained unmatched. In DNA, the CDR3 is TGTGCCAGCAGTTTATCCCCTAGTAGCGGGTCCTACGAGCAGTACTTC. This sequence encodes CASSLSPSSGSYEQYF.

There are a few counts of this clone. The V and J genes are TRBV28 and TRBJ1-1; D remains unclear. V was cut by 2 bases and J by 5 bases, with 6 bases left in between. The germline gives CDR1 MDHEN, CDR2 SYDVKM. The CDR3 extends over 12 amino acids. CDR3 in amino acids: CASSLGLTEAFF. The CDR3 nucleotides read TGTGCCAGCAGTTTAGGGCTGACTGAAGCTTTCTTT.

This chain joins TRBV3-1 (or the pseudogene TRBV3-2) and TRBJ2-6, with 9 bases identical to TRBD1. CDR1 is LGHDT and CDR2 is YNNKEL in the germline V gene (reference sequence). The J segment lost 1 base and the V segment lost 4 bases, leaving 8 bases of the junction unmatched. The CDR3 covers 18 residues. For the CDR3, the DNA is TGTGCCAGCAGCCGGGAAGACAGGGGGATGTCTGGGGCCAACGTCCTGACTTTC. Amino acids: CASSREDRGMSGANVLTF.

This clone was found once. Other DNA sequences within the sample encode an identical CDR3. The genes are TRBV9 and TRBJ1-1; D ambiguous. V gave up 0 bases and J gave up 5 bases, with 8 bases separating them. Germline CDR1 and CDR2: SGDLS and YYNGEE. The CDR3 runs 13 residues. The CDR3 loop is CASSVGGRTEAFF. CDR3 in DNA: TGTGCCAGCAGCGTAGGAGGTCGGACTGAAGCTTTCTTT.

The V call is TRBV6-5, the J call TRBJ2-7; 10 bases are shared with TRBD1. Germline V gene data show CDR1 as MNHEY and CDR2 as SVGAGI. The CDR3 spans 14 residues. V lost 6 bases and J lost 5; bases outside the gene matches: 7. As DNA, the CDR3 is TGTGCCAGCAGCAGGACAGGGGGTGGGCACGAGCAGTACTTC. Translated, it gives CASSRTGGGHEQYF.

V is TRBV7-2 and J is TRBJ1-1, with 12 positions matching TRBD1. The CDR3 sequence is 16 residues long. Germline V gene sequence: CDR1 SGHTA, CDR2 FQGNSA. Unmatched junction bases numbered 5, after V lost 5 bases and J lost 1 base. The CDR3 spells CASSRGTGGWNTEAFF. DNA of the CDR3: TGTGCCAGCAGCCGCGGGACAGGGGGCTGGAACACTGAAGCTTTCTTT.

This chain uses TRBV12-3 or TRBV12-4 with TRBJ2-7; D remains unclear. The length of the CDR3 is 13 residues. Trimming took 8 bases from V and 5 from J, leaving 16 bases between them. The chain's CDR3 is CASGFDMGDEQYF. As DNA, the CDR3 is TGTGCCAGCGGATTCGATATGGGCGACGAGCAGTACTTC.

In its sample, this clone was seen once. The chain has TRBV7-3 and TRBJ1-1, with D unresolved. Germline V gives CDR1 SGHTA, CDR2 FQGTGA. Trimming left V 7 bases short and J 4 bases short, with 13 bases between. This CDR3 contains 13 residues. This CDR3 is CASKGRSGTEAFF. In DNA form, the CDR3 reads TGTGCCAGCAAAGGCCGTTCGGGCACTGAAGCTTTCTTT.

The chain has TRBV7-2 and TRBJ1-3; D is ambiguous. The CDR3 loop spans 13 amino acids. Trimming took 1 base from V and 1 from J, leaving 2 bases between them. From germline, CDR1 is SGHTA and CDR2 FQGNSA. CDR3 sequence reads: CASSLVSGNTIYF. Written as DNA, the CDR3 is TGTGCCAGCAGCTTAGTATCTGGAAACACCATATATTTT.

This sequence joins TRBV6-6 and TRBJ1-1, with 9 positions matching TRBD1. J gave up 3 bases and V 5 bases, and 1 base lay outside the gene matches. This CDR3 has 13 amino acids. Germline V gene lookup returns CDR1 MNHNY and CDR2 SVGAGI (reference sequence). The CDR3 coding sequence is TGTGCCAGCAGTCGGGACAGGGACACTGAAGCTTTCTTT. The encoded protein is CASSRDRDTEAFF.

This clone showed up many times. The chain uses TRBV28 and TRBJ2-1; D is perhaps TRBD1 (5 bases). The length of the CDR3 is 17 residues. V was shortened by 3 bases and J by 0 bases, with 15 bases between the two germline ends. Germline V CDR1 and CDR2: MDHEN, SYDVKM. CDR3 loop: CASSFPTSDTSYNEQFF. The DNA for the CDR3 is TGTGCCAGCAGTTTCCCTACCTCGGACACCTCCTACAATGAGCAGTTCTTC.

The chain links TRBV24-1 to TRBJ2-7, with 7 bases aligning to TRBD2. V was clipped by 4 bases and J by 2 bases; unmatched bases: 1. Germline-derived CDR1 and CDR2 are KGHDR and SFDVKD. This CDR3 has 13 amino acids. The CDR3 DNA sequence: TGTGCCACCAGTGAAGCGGGACCCTACGAGCAGTACTTC. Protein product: CATSEAGPYEQYF.

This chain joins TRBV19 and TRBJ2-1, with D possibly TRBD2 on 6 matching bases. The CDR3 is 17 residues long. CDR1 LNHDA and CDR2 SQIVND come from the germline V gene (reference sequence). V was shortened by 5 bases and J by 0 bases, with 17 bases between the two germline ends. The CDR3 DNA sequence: TGTGCCAGTAGTTTTCCCAGTAGCGGCTACTCCTACAATGAGCAGTTCTTC. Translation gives CASSFPSSGYSYNEQFF. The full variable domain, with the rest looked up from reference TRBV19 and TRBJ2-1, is DGGITQSPKYLFRKEGQNVTLSCEQNLNHDAMYWYRQDPGQGLRLIYYSQIVNDFQKGDIAEGYSVSREKKESFPLTVTSAQKNPTAFYLCASSFPSSGYSYNEQFFGPGTRLTVL.

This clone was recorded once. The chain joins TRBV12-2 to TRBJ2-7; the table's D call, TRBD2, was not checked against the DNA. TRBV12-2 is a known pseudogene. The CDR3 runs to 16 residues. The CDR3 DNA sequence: TGTGCAAGTCGCTTAGCATGGAGGGAGGGCCCCGACGAGCAGTACTTC. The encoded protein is CASRLAWREGPDEQYF.